This T cell receptor (beta chain) derives from a study of shared clonotypes between healthy human individuals (dated by TCRdb to 2020 to 2022). With respect to the entire study: The cohort included three men and a couple of women between 18 and 49 years of age. Per donor, three plates each were used for CD4 naive and CD4 memory, two for CD8 naive, and one for CD8 memory. Blood TCR repertoires of 5 or 6 healthy adults were deeply sequenced to estimate repertoire size and the extent of clonotype sharing between individuals. To increase sequencing depth and limit assay-specific biases, different laboratories used diverse techniques to prepare libraries and sequence TCR repertoires. Leukapheresis yielded between about 0.85 and 10 billion PBMCs per donor. The paper's findings and limits, for the study overall: Pairwise subsampling indicated that sequencing depth was expected to affect the degree of clonotype sharing among donors. Across a few donors, approximately 5% of naive CD4, roughly 3.4% of naive CD8, 2% to 2.5% of memory CD4, and around 0.4% of memory CD8 clonotypes were shared. Rarefaction of sorted-subset datasets indicated incomplete sequencing despite the large sequencing depth. Sampling was restricted to blood, and TCR repertoires in tissues likely differ from the TCR repertoires found in blood. Clonotypes shared by all four sorted-subset donors showed higher generation probabilities than non-shared clonotypes. The small number of donors limited the genetic and exposure-history diversity represented. Naive subsets generally had larger estimated clonotype richness than memory subsets did.

For the CD8 naive samples, CD45RO-negative cells were positively selected for CCR7, yielding a CD45RA+CCR7+ population from which TemRA cells were excluded. The donors were healthy, HIV-negative adults who had no recently reported acute infections or vaccinations. Every donor was a Caucasian adult residing in Nashville, Tennessee, USA. Blood was obtained by leukapheresis, after which PBMCs were separated by Ficoll-Histopaque density gradient centrifugation and cryopreserved in liquid nitrogen vapor phase. Analytical flow cytometry was used to check the purity and quantity of each magnetically sorted T cell population. Genomic DNA was isolated from every sorted fraction and measured by UV absorbance on a Nanodrop 2000c. TCR CDR3 regions were amplified from genomic DNA by multiplex PCR using the deep immunoSEQ assay. Extracted genomic DNA from each cell subset was distributed evenly across all wells of several immunoSEQ 96-well plates, and each plate was treated as a replicate. Each replicate PCR for sorted subsets received roughly 0.2 ug genomic DNA, equal to 28,000 or so T cell genomes. Purified libraries were quantified with a Qubit 3.0 fluorometer, sized on a Bioanalyzer 2100, and re-quantified with the KAPA Library Quantification kit. Each immunoSEQ 96-well plate was sequenced on its own single-read 150-cycle Illumina NextSeq 550 flow cell. Concerning the study's data processing: The immunoSEQ output contained only junctional sequences without quality scores, so filtering could not match that applied to full-length reads. To assign V/J genes and CDR3, sequences were annotated against IMGT germline references using PyIR, a Python wrapper for IgBLAST v1.9. Reads were removed for weak V/J assignments (E-value above 1e-6), missing CDR3, stop codons, out-of-frame junctions, or ambiguous translated residues. V3J clonotypes were defined as sequences sharing the same inferred V gene, J gene, and CDR3 amino acid sequence. Percentage overlap between repertoires was calculated by dividing the number of shared unique clonotypes by the size of the smaller repertoire. RTK rarefaction, the Chao1 estimator, and Recon v2.1 estimates of unobserved clonotypes were used to assess repertoire richness. For all TCRbeta clonotypes obtained by the gDNA method from a few donors, generation probabilities were computed with OLGA. TCRdb took this table from immuneACCESS and kept in-frame rearrangements with V and J called. Such tables lack part of the clones; where checked against another copy, unresolved V genes explain under half of the gap, and the rest is unexplained. V, J and clone size were drawn from that table, and D and trimming were deduced from the DNA. Recorded for this sample are about 820,000 clones; approximately 92% of them occurred a single time. The ten largest clones capture around 24% of the sample.

The CDR3 sequence holds 15 residues, the cysteine and phenylalanine included. The read is trimmed to its CDR3 DNA, 45 bases read in frame from base 1. CDR1 and CDR2, per the germline V gene, are SGDLS and YYNGEE. V and J are trimmed by 3 bases and 3 bases, and the gene matches miss 5 bases of the junction. Comment on this clone: Its target antigen remains unknown. No base qualities exist here, and no much larger clone lies one base off it.

The source material was naive CD8+ T cells sorted from blood. The sample's cell subset or site label, decoded: CD45RA+CCR7+. The sequence was obtained from a man aged 25-45 years in good health. The chain is encoded by TRBV9 joined to TRBJ1-3; TRBD1 aligns with 8 central bases. The encoded CDR3 is CASSATGGNGNTIYF. At the DNA level, the sequence is TGTGCCAGCAGCGCCACAGGGGGAAATGGAAACACCATATATTTT.